This T cell receptor (beta chain) was captured by sequencing in a study of blood T cell repertoires in COVID-19. Study in general: Donors in the United States, Italy and Spain gave samples during acute or convalescent COVID-19.

V shed 4 bases and J 4 bases; nucleotides not matched to a gene: 7. The CDR3 length is 16 residues. Germline values: CDR1 SEHNR, CDR2 FQNEAQ (reference sequence). Participant age was roughly 18 to 90 years, and participants resided in fewer than 30 US areas. Grouping used clinical history reported by participants in a survey and questionnaire. The data were produced by immunoSEQ multiplex PCR, yet TCRdb's version contains in-frame clones alone and is incomplete. The data show hundreds of thousands of clones, 85% seen once. The TCR sequence derives from a woman aged 45 to 65 who had recovered from COVID-19. The sample comprised PBMCs or T cells enriched from blood (not recorded which). The rearrangement uses TRBV7-9 and TRBJ1-6, with TRBD1 matching 7 bases. The CDR3 DNA is TGTGCCAGCAGCTCGGACACGGGACAGTATAATTCACCCCTCCACTTT. Encoded protein: CASSSDTGQYNSPLHF.